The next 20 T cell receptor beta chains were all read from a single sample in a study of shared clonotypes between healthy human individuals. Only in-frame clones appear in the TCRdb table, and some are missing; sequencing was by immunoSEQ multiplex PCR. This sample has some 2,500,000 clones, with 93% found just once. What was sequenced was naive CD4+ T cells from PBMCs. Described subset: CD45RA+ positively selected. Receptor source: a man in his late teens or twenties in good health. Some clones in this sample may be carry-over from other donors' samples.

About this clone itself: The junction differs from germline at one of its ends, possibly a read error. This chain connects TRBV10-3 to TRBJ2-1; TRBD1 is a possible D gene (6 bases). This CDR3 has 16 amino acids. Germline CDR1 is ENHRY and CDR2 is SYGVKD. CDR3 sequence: CAISKSGAIRYNEQFF. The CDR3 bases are TGTGCCATCAGTAAGTCAGGGGCTATCCGCTACAATGAGCAGTTCTTC.

The CDR3 sequence is CASSQQQGGVETQYF. The CDR3 region has the DNA TGTGCCAGCAGCCAGCAACAGGGAGGGGTGGAGACCCAGTACTTC. The chain is built from TRBV7-6 and TRBJ2-5; the D gene is possibly TRBD2 (7 bases). The CDR3 is made up of 15 amino acids. V lost 5 bases to trimming and J lost 5 bases, with 18 bases between them. The germline V gene has CDR1 SGHVS and CDR2 FNYEAQ. Looking up the rest from reference TRBV7-6 and TRBJ2-5 gives the full variable domain: GAGVSQSPRYKVTKRGQDVALRCDPISGHVSLYWYRQALGQGPEFLTYFNYEAQQDKSGLPNDRFSAERPEGSISTLTIQRTEQRDSAMYRCASSQQQGGVETQYFGPGTRLLVL.

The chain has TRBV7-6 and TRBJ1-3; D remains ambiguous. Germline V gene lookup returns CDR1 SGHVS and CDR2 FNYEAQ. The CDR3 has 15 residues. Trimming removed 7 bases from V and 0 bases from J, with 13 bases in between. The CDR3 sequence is CASTPVDASGNTIYF. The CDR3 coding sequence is TGTGCCAGCACCCCGGTGGACGCCTCTGGAAACACCATATATTTT.

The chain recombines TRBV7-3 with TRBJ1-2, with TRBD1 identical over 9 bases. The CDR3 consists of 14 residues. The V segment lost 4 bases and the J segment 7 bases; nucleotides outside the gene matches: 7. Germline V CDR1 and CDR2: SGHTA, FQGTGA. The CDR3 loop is CASSSTGGSGGYTF. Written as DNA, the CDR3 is TGTGCCAGCAGCTCGACAGGGGGTTCGGGTGGCTACACCTTC.

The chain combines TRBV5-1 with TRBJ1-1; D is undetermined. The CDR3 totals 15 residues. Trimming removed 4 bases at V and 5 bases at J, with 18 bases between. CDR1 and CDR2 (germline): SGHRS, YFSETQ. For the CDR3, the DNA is TGCGCCAGCAGCCCGTGGGGAGGTGCCGGGACTGAAGCTTTCTTT. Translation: CASSPWGGAGTEAFF.

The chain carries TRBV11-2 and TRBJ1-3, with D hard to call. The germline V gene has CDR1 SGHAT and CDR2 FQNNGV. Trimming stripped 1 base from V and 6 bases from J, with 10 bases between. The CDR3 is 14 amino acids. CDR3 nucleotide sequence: TGTGCCAGCAGCTTAGCGTCAGCCTTAAACACCATATATTTT. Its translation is CASSLASALNTIYF.

The CDR3 DNA sequence: TGTGCCAGCAGCGGTACTAGCGGGAGTAAGAATGAGCAGTTCTTC. Translation gives CASSGTSGSKNEQFF. The chain recombines TRBV7-9 with TRBJ2-1; TRBD2 matches 11 bases. Germline V gene sequence: CDR1 SEHNR, CDR2 FQNEAQ (reference sequence). V dropped 5 bases and J dropped 7; count of bases not matched to a gene: 7. CDR3 size: 15 residues.

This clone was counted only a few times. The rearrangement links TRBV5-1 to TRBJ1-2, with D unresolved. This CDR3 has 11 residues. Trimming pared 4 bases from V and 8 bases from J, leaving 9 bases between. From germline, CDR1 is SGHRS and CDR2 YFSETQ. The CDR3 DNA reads TGCGCCAGCAGCGACATCGGCGGCTACACCTTC. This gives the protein CASSDIGGYTF.

The CDR3 DNA is TGTGCCAGCAGGTCAGGGTTGCGAGCTTTCTTT. Translation: CASRSGLRAFF. The J gene is TRBJ1-1, the V gene TRBV28; possible D gene TRBD1, 5 bases. Deletions cut 6 bases from V and 10 bases from J, with 12 bases between. Germline V lookup: CDR1 MDHEN, CDR2 SYDVKM. The CDR3 extends over 11 amino acids.

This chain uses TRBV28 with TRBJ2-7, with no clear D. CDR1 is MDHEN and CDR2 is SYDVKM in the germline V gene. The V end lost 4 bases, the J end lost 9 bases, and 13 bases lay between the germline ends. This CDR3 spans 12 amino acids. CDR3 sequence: CASSSLGEWQYF. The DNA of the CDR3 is TGTGCCAGCAGTTCCTTGGGTGAGTGGCAGTACTTC.

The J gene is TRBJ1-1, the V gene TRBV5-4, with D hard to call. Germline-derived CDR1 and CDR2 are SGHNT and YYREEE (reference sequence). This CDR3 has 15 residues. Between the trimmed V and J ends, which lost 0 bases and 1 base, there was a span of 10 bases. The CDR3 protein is CASSLGAWGNTEAFF. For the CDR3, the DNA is TGTGCCAGCAGCTTGGGGGCATGGGGGAACACTGAAGCTTTCTTT.

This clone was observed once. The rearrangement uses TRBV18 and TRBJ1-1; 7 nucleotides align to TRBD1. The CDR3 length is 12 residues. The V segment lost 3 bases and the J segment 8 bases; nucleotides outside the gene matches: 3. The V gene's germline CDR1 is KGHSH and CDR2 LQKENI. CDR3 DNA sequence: TGTGCCAGCTCACCTCCGGGACAGGAAGCTTTCTTT. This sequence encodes CASSPPGQEAFF.

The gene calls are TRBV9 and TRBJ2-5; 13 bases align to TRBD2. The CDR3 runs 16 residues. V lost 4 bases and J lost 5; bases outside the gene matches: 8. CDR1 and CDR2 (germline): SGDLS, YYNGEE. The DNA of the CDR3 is TGTGCCAGCAGCCCCCGGACTAGCGGGAGTTGGGAGACCCAGTACTTC. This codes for CASSPRTSGSWETQYF.

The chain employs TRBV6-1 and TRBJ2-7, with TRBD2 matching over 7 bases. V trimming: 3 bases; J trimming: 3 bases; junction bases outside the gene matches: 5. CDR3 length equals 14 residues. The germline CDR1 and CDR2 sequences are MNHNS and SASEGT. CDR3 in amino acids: CASSETGGFYEQYF. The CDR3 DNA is TGTGCCAGCAGTGAGACGGGGGGATTCTACGAGCAGTACTTC.

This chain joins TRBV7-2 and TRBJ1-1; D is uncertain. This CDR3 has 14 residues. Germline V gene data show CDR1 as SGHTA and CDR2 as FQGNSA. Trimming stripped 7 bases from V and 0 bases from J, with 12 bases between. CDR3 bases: TGTGCCAGCAAACTATACCAAATGAACACTGAAGCTTTCTTT. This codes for CASKLYQMNTEAFF. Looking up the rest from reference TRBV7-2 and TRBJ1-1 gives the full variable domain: GAGVSQSPSNKVTEKGKDVELRCDPISGHTALYWYRQSLGQGLEFLIYFQGNSAPDKSGLPSDRFSAERTGGSVSTLTIQRTQQEDSAVYLCASKLYQMNTEAFFGQGTRLTVV.

CDR3: CASTGGGRTEGYTF. The CDR3 region has the DNA TGTGCCTCCACAGGGGGGGGTAGGACGGAAGGCTACACCTTC. V is TRBV28 and J is TRBJ1-2, with 8 bases matching TRBD1. Per germline, CDR1 MDHEN and CDR2 SYDVKM. The CDR3 loop spans 14 amino acids. Trimming took 11 bases from V and 8 from J; bases not matched to a gene: 16.

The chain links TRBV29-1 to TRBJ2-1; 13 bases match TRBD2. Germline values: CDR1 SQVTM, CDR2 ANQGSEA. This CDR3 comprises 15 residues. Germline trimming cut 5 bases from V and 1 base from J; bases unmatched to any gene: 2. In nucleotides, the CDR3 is TGCAGCGTTAAGGGACTAGCGGGATCCTACAATGAGCAGTTCTTC. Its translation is CSVKGLAGSYNEQFF.

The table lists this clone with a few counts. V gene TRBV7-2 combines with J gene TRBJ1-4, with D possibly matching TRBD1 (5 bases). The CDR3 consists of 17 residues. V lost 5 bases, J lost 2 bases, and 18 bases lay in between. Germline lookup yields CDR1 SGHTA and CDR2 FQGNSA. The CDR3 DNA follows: TGTGCCAGCAGCGCAGAAGTCCTAGGGGCGACTAATGAAAAACTGTTTTTT. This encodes CASSAEVLGATNEKLFF.

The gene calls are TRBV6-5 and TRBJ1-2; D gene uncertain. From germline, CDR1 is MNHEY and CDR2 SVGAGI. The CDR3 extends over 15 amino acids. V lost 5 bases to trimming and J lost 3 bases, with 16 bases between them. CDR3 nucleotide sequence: TGTGCCAGCAGTGCAGATGCCAGAGGGTACTATGGCTACACCTTC. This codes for CASSADARGYYGYTF.

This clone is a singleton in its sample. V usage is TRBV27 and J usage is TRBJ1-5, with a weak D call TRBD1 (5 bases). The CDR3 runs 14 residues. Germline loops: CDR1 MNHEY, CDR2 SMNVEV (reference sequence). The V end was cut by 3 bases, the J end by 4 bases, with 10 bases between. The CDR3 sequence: CASSFLGLNQPQHF. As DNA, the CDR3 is TGTGCCAGCAGTTTCTTGGGACTTAATCAGCCCCAGCATTTT.